The 18 T cell receptor beta chains reported below all come from one sample, sequenced in a study of T cell responses to AZD1222 COVID-19 vaccine. The protocol was immunoSEQ multiplex PCR, while the TCRdb copy is restricted to in-frame clones and leaves out a portion. Among about 120,000 clones, around 90% were seen once, and the ten largest hold roughly 1.4%. Material: peripheral blood, obtained on day 0 of AZD1222 vaccination. The receptor source for this set is an adult in good health.

The chain links TRBV19 to TRBJ1-6; no firm D call. Germline CDR1 LNHDA, CDR2 SQIVND (reference sequence). Trimming pared 7 bases from V and 0 bases from J, leaving 7 bases between. CDR3 size: 14 residues. The CDR3 DNA reads TGTGCCAGTATGTCAGGCTCCTATAATTCACCCCTCCACTTT. Translated, it gives CASMSGSYNSPLHF.

This chain links TRBV4-1 with TRBJ2-3, with D tentatively TRBD2 (6 bases). Germline lookup yields CDR1 MGHRA and CDR2 YSYEKL. CDR3 length: 16 residues. Between the trimmed V and J ends, which lost 3 bases and 1 base, there was a span of 14 bases. DNA of the CDR3: TGCGCCAGCAGCCAGGGTAGCGGTGAGGGCACAGATACGCAGTATTTT. It encodes CASSQGSGEGTDTQYF.

This clone has a handful of counts. The CDR3 protein is CASSQDVGSGREQYF. The CDR3 bases are TGCGCCAGCAGCCAAGATGTCGGGAGCGGAAGAGAGCAGTACTTC. The gene calls are TRBV4-1 and TRBJ2-7; maybe TRBD2 (6 bases). CDR3 length: 15 residues. Per the germline V gene, CDR1 is MGHRA and CDR2 is YSYEKL. Trimming stripped 0 bases from V and 7 bases from J, with 16 bases between.

The gene calls are TRBV4-1 and TRBJ2-7; D might be TRBD2 (6 bases). Germline V gives CDR1 MGHRA, CDR2 YSYEKL. Trimming shortened V by 0 bases and J by 4 bases, and 13 bases separated the two germline ends. This CDR3 has 15 amino acids. In DNA form, the CDR3 reads TGCGCCAGCAGCCAAGATCCCGGGAGCGGTTACGAGCAGTACTTC. It specifies CASSQDPGSGYEQYF.

V gene TRBV5-1 combines with J gene TRBJ1-1, with D unclear. The V end lost 1 base, the J end lost 4 bases, and 8 bases lay between the germline ends. Per germline, CDR1 SGHRS and CDR2 YFSETQ. CDR3 length: 13 residues. CDR3 in DNA: TGCGCCAGCAGCTTGTCAGGAATCACTGAAGCTTTCTTT. It translates to CASSLSGITEAFF.

The chain has TRBV6-5 and TRBJ2-7, with a tentative D call TRBD1 (5 bases). Germline CDR1 reads MNHEY; CDR2 reads SVGAGI. The V end lost 2 bases, the J end lost 8 bases, and 13 bases lay between the germline ends. The CDR3 covers 13 residues. CDR3 residues: CASSYTDRVKQYF. In nucleotides, the CDR3 is TGTGCCAGCAGTTACACCGACAGAGTGAAGCAGTACTTC.

The chain combines TRBV6-2 or TRBV6-3 with TRBJ2-7, with D possibly TRBD2 on 5 matching bases. The CDR3 is 13 residues long. Germline CDR1 MNHEY, CDR2 SVGEGT. The V and J ends lost 5 bases and 1 base respectively, with 9 bases between them. In DNA, the CDR3 is TGTGCCAGCAGTCGTAGCGAATCCTACGAGCAGTACTTC. This gives the protein CASSRSESYEQYF.

The table lists this clone with a count of one. The chain couples TRBV11-3 to TRBJ2-3; 7 positions match TRBD2. The CDR3 covers 16 residues. V shed 5 bases and J 6 bases; nucleotides not matched to a gene: 14. Germline CDR1 SGHNT, CDR2 YENEEA. The CDR3 nucleotides read TGTGCCAGCAGCCGACTAGCAGGATCATCTGGTGATACGCAGTATTTT. Translation: CASSRLAGSSGDTQYF.

The chain combines TRBV5-6 with TRBJ1-5, with D maybe TRBD1 (5 bases). V was clipped by 1 base and J by 3 bases, with 8 bases between them. CDR3 length: 14 amino acids. Germline CDR1 and CDR2: SGHDT and YYEEEE. In DNA, the CDR3 is TGTGCCAGCAGCTTGCCAGGGCTCAATCAGCCCCAGCATTTT. Amino acid sequence: CASSLPGLNQPQHF.

The rearrangement uses TRBV19 and TRBJ2-7, with 9 positions matching TRBD1. The CDR3 runs 15 residues. J was trimmed by 4 bases and V by 5 bases; bases with no gene match: 9. The germline V gene has CDR1 LNHDA and CDR2 SQIVND (reference sequence). CDR3 sequence reads: CASSPGTGPPYEQYF. CDR3 sequence (DNA): TGTGCCAGTAGTCCAGGGACAGGGCCACCATACGAGCAGTACTTC.

The CDR3 DNA reads TGTGCCAGCAGCTTAGAGGGGGCATCAAATGAAAAACTGTTTTTT. It specifies CASSLEGASNEKLFF. This sequence joins TRBV11-2 and TRBJ1-4; tentatively, D is TRBD1 (6 bases). CDR3 length: 15 residues. The germline V gene has CDR1 SGHAT and CDR2 FQNNGV. Between the trimmed V and J ends, which lost 0 bases and 5 bases, there was a span of 10 bases.

V usage is TRBV7-2 and J usage is TRBJ2-1, with a weak D call TRBD1 (5 bases). The CDR3 runs to 15 residues. V dropped 4 bases and J dropped 1 base, with 11 bases sitting between them. CDR1 is SGHTA, CDR2 FQGNSA, per germline. CDR3 sequence (DNA): TGTGCCAGCAGCTCCGACAGAGGATCCTACAATGAGCAGTTCTTC. This gives the protein CASSSDRGSYNEQFF.

V and J are TRBV19 and TRBJ2-7, with 9 bases identical to TRBD2. Germline values: CDR1 LNHDA, CDR2 SQIVND (reference sequence). The CDR3 covers 15 residues. Unmatched junction bases numbered 12, after V lost 10 bases and J lost 2 bases. The CDR3 region is CATSTVLAGAYEQYF. DNA for the CDR3: TGTGCCACCTCGACTGTATTAGCGGGAGCCTACGAGCAGTACTTC.

The chain employs TRBV19 and TRBJ2-6; D is unclear. The V gene's germline CDR1 is LNHDA and CDR2 SQIVND (reference sequence). The CDR3 consists of 17 residues. V was pared by 3 bases and J by 8 bases, with 20 bases between. CDR3 DNA: TGTGCCAGTAGTATTGTACCCCCCGGGTCGAGAACCAACGTCCTGACTTTC. Its protein is CASSIVPPGSRTNVLTF.

The sample holds a few counts of this clone. The genes are TRBV9 and TRBJ1-5; D gene ambiguous. CDR3 length equals 14 residues. Germline values: CDR1 SGDLS, CDR2 YYNGEE. Trimming pared 4 bases from V and 1 base from J, leaving 9 bases between. The CDR3 loop is CASSPGVSNQPQHF. In nucleotides, the CDR3 is TGTGCCAGCAGCCCCGGGGTAAGCAATCAGCCCCAGCATTTT.

The chain combines TRBV7-3 with TRBJ2-7; TRBD1 agrees at 8 bases. The CDR3 consists of 13 residues. Germline CDR1 is SGHTA and CDR2 is FQGTGA. V lost 5 bases and J lost 1; bases outside the gene matches: 1. Written as DNA, the CDR3 is TGTGCCAGCAGCCGGACAGGGTCCTACGAGCAGTACTTC. It yields the protein CASSRTGSYEQYF.

This chain links TRBV7-3 with TRBJ2-3; 9 bases match TRBD2. Germline CDR1 reads SGHTA; CDR2 reads FQGTGA. The CDR3 extends over 17 amino acids. V lost 5 bases, J lost 6 bases, and 15 bases stayed unmatched. CDR3 protein: CASSPRVSGSGLDTQYF. DNA for the CDR3: TGTGCCAGCAGCCCCCGGGTTAGCGGGAGCGGTTTGGATACGCAGTATTTT.

The chain combines TRBV7-2 with TRBJ2-7; 9 positions match TRBD1. The CDR3 runs to 17 residues. V was pared by 5 bases and J by 1 base, with 12 bases of the junction left unmatched. From germline, CDR1 is SGHTA and CDR2 FQGNSA. The CDR3 loop reads CASSPPGGQGVSYEQYF. The CDR3 coding sequence is TGTGCCAGCAGCCCGCCGGGGGGACAGGGTGTATCCTACGAGCAGTACTTC.